This TCR beta chain derives from a study of T-cell reconstitution after alpha-beta-depleted transplantation in children. This clonotype was counted many times. It was with unique molecular identifiers that the TCRbeta library was prepared. TCRdb reprocessed the PCR reads with MiXCR, giving one entry per CDR3 protein. Counted here are fewer than 120,000 distinct CDR3 sequences, around a tenth occurring once; the ten biggest clones make up less than 10%. The CDR3 extends over 16 amino acids. Germline lookup yields CDR1 SQVTM and CDR2 ANQGSEA. With 4 bases clipped from V and 10 bases from J, the junction kept 18 bases outside the gene matches.

The material was PBMCs from the stem cell graft donor, obtained from the stem cell graft. The sequence derives from a human donor who donated a stem cell graft to a child with acute lymphoblastic leukemia. The chain carries TRBV29-1 and TRBJ2-1; 8 bases are a match to TRBD2. The CDR3 DNA follows: TGCAGCGTTGCACCCTGGGCCGGGAGGGCTAAAGGGGAGCAGTTCTTC. Protein: CSVAPWAGRAKGEQFF.